These 21 T cell receptor beta chains were all obtained from the same sample, sequenced in a study of cytomegalovirus exposure and HLA in healthy donors. The study ran its PCR with 60 Vbeta and 13 Jbeta primers. Using immunoSEQ multiplex PCR, the repertoire was profiled, and TCRdb retains in-frame clones only, with some absent. The sample includes roughly 130,000 clones, about 73% of them seen just once. Sequencing was done on a sample of PBMCs. The source of these receptors is a woman aged 45 to 65 in good health and CMV-seropositive.

CDR3: CASSDGGSPGNTIYF. The CDR3 coding sequence is TGTGCCAGCAGTGATGGGGGGTCCCCTGGAAACACCATATATTTT. The genes are TRBV2 and TRBJ1-3; D might be TRBD1 (5 bases). The germline V and J ends were trimmed by 3 bases and 2 bases, with 11 bases remaining between them. CDR1 and CDR2 from the germline V gene are SNHLY and FYNNEI. The CDR3 totals 15 residues.

CDR3 region: CASSPGLLVPNTGELFF. CDR3 DNA sequence: TGTGCCAGCAGCCCGGGGTTATTAGTCCCGAACACCGGGGAGCTGTTTTTT. This chain joins TRBV5-6 and TRBJ2-2; TRBD2 might be the D (5 bases). V was clipped by 4 bases and J by 0 bases, with 16 bases between them. The CDR3 runs to 17 residues. Germline CDR1 reads SGHDT; CDR2 reads YYEEEE.

Regarding this clone: This specimen includes other DNA sequences encoding the same CDR3. J is TRBJ1-6 and V is TRBV11-3; D is unclear. Trimming removed 1 base at V and 8 bases at J, with 9 bases between. CDR1 and CDR2 from the germline V gene are SGHNT and YENEEA. This CDR3 region has 14 residues. CDR3 loop: CASSLGTGDSPLHF. CDR3 DNA sequence: TGTGCCAGCAGCTTAGGGACGGGAGATTCACCCCTCCACTTT.

This clone has just a few counts. The gene calls are TRBV7-2 and TRBJ2-1; 9 nucleotides align to TRBD1. Germline-derived CDR1 and CDR2 are SGHTA and FQGNSA. CDR3 length: 14 residues. V lost 5 bases and J lost 4; bases outside the gene matches: 3. The CDR3 DNA is TGTGCCAGCAGCATGACAGGGGGTTACAATGAGCAGTTCTTC. It translates to CASSMTGGYNEQFF.

The chain is built from TRBV9 and TRBJ2-5; TRBD2 might be the D (5 bases). V gave up 0 bases and J gave up 5 bases, with 14 bases separating them. CDR3 size: 15 residues. CDR1 is SGDLS and CDR2 is YYNGEE in the germline V gene. CDR3 region: CASSVEGGGSETQYF. The DNA of the CDR3 is TGTGCCAGCAGCGTAGAGGGCGGTGGGAGCGAGACCCAGTACTTC.

The CDR3, as DNA: TGTGCCAGCAGCGTAGACACGGGGCAGCCCCAGCATTTT. Amino acids: CASSVDTGQPQHF. The J gene is TRBJ1-5, the V gene TRBV9; D not resolved. The CDR3 consists of 13 residues. Germline V gives CDR1 SGDLS, CDR2 YYNGEE. The ends were cut back, 0 bases at V and 7 bases at J, with 8 bases in the middle.

J is TRBJ1-6 and V is TRBV2; maybe TRBD1 (5 bases). Per the germline V gene, CDR1 is SNHLY and CDR2 is FYNNEI. The V and J ends lost 5 bases and 8 bases respectively, with 19 bases between them. The length of the CDR3 is 16 residues. CDR3 amino acids: CASSLRDPGGDSPLHF. In DNA, the CDR3 is TGTGCCAGCAGTCTCCGGGACCCCGGAGGGGATTCACCCCTCCACTTT.

This chain connects TRBV6-1 to TRBJ1-2; 11 positions match TRBD1. The CDR3 contains 15 residues. The germline CDR1 and CDR2 sequences are MNHNS and SASEGT. The ends lost 6 bases at V and 5 bases at J; junction bases unmatched: 8. CDR3 amino acids: CASRKPGTGGYGYTF. Here the CDR3 DNA reads TGTGCCAGCAGGAAGCCCGGGACAGGGGGTTATGGCTACACCTTC.

The rearrangement links TRBV19 to TRBJ2-7; D remains unclear. The CDR3 is made up of 12 amino acids. Germline V gene data show CDR1 as LNHDA and CDR2 as SQIVND (reference sequence). V lost 2 bases to trimming and J lost 5 bases, with 7 bases between them. CDR3 DNA sequence: TGTGCCAGTAGTATACGTGGAGACGAGCAGTACTTC. This gives the protein CASSIRGDEQYF.

This clone was picked up one time. The chain has TRBV11-3 and TRBJ2-7; D gene ambiguous. The germline V gene has CDR1 SGHNT and CDR2 YENEEA. V lost 1 base, J lost 3 bases, and 7 bases lay in between. The CDR3 sequence is 13 residues long. CDR3 sequence (DNA): TGTGCCAGCAGCTTAGGCGATCGCTACGAGCAGTACTTC. It codes for CASSLGDRYEQYF.

This clone appeared a few times. The rearrangement joins TRBV6-6 to TRBJ1-1, with 7 bases identical to TRBD1. CDR1 and CDR2 (germline): MNHNY, SVGAGI (reference sequence). Unmatched junction bases numbered 5, after V lost 5 bases and J lost 8 bases. This CDR3 spans 12 amino acids. CDR3 bases: TGTGCCAGCAGTATCACAGGGGTCGAAGCTTTCTTT. Translation: CASSITGVEAFF.

The rearrangement links TRBV19 to TRBJ2-3; 7 bases align to TRBD2. Germline assignment: CDR1 LNHDA and CDR2 SQIVND (reference sequence). J lost 2 bases, V lost 9 bases, and 23 bases had no gene match. This CDR3 is built from 19 residues. The CDR3 bases are TGTGCCAGGCCTAAGGGGACTACTCAGGATGGTGGTGACACAGATACGCAGTATTTT. It specifies CARPKGTTQDGGDTDTQYF. The full variable domain, with the rest looked up from reference TRBV19 and TRBJ2-3, is DGGITQSPKYLFRKEGQNVTLSCEQNLNHDAMYWYRQDPGQGLRLIYYSQIVNDFQKGDIAEGYSVSREKKESFPLTVTSAQKNPTAFYLCARPKGTTQDGGDTDTQYFGPGTRLTVL.

The chain joins TRBV14 to TRBJ2-4, with D perhaps TRBD2 (5 bases). With 0 bases removed from V and 9 bases from J, the gap between germline ends came to 9 bases. The CDR3 has 13 amino acids. Germline assignment: CDR1 SGHDN and CDR2 FVKESK. The CDR3 loop reads CASSQDLGIIQYF. The DNA for the CDR3 is TGTGCCAGCAGCCAAGATCTCGGGATCATTCAGTACTTC.

This chain links TRBV10-3 with TRBJ2-2; D perhaps matches TRBD2 (7 bases). Trimming pared 5 bases from V and 5 bases from J, leaving 15 bases between. The CDR3 loop spans 15 amino acids. Per germline, CDR1 ENHRY and CDR2 SYGVKD. The CDR3 is CAISRGGSSTGELFF. The DNA of the CDR3 is TGTGCCATCAGTAGGGGGGGAAGTTCTACCGGGGAGCTGTTTTTT.

The rearrangement joins TRBV5-6 to TRBJ2-3; the D gene is possibly TRBD2 (5 bases). Germline CDR1 is SGHDT and CDR2 is YYEEEE. The CDR3 consists of 12 residues. Trimming removed 2 bases at V and 6 bases at J, with 7 bases between. The CDR3, as DNA: TGTGCCAGCAGCTTTACGGGGGATACGCAGTATTTT. Protein: CASSFTGDTQYF. Drawing the rest from reference TRBV5-6 and TRBJ2-3, the complete variable domain is DAGVTQSPTHLIKTRGQQVTLRCSPKSGHDTVSWYQQALGQGPQFIFQYYEEEERQRGNFPDRFSGHQFPNYSSELNVNALLLGDSALYLCASSFTGDTQYFGPGTRLTVL.

This rearrangement joins TRBV5-1 to TRBJ1-1, with D hard to call. Germline-derived CDR1 and CDR2 are SGHRS and YFSETQ. The CDR3 consists of 13 residues. Trimming took 0 bases from V and 3 from J, leaving 6 bases between them. Here the CDR3 reads CASSLGAHTEAFF. The DNA for the CDR3 is TGCGCCAGCAGCTTGGGGGCCCACACTGAAGCTTTCTTT.

The chain uses TRBV6-1 and TRBJ1-1; the D is unclear. Germline assignment: CDR1 MNHNS and CDR2 SASEGT. Trimming cost V 6 bases and J 5 bases, with 7 bases left between them. The CDR3 runs to 11 residues. CDR3 DNA: TGTGCCAGCAGGGAGGAGACTGAAGCTTTCTTT. Its translation is CASREETEAFF.

The CDR3 spells CASSSGTGRETQYF. For the CDR3, the DNA is TGTGCCAGTAGTAGTGGGACAGGGCGAGAGACCCAGTACTTC. The rearrangement uses TRBV19 and TRBJ2-5; 9 nucleotides match TRBD1. Trimming took 4 bases from V and 4 from J; bases not matched to a gene: 4. The CDR3 length is 14 residues. Germline CDR1 is LNHDA and CDR2 is SQIVND (reference sequence). The full variable domain, with the rest looked up from reference TRBV19 and TRBJ2-5, is DGGITQSPKYLFRKEGQNVTLSCEQNLNHDAMYWYRQDPGQGLRLIYYSQIVNDFQKGDIAEGYSVSREKKESFPLTVTSAQKNPTAFYLCASSSGTGRETQYFGPGTRLLVL.

The chain joins TRBV25-1 to TRBJ2-7, with D perhaps matching TRBD1 (6 bases). The CDR3 has 14 residues. Germline lookup yields CDR1 MGHDK and CDR2 SYGVNS. With 6 bases removed from V and 2 bases from J, the gap between germline ends came to 14 bases. The CDR3 region has the DNA TGTGCCAGCAGACCTCCGGGACAAACCTACGAGCAGTACTTC. Protein product: CASRPPGQTYEQYF.

The chain carries TRBV4-1 and TRBJ1-4; 7 bases are shared with TRBD1. V lost 1 base to trimming and J lost 2 bases; unmatched junction nucleotides: 4. This CDR3 comprises 16 residues. Germline V gene sequence: CDR1 MGHRA, CDR2 YSYEKL. The CDR3 reads CASSQGQGTTNEKLFF. DNA for the CDR3: TGCGCCAGCAGCCAAGGACAGGGTACGACTAATGAAAAACTGTTTTTT.

The rearrangement uses TRBV7-2 and TRBJ2-1; 8 bases fit TRBD1. The CDR3 length is 16 residues. J was trimmed by 6 bases and V by 8 bases; bases with no gene match: 15. Germline V lookup: CDR1 SGHTA, CDR2 FQGNSA. CDR3 residues: CASGYAGTGDLNEQFF. As DNA, the CDR3 is TGTGCCAGCGGCTACGCCGGGACAGGAGACCTCAATGAGCAGTTCTTC.